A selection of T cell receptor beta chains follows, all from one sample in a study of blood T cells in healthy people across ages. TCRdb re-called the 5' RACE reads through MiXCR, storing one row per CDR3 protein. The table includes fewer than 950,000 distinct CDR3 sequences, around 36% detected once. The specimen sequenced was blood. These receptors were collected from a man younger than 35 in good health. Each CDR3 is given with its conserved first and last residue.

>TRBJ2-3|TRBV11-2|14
CASSLTSLGRAQYF
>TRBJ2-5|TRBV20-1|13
CSAGDSLQETQYF
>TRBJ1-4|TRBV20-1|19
CSALGTGKRLQSTNEKLFF
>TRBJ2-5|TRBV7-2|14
CASCFDPRAETQYF
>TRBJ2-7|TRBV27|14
CASWPLGVNDEQYF
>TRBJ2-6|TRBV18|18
CASSRVQGPSSGANVLTF
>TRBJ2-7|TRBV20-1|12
CSGVSGSDEQYF
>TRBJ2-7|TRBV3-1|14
CASSQVSASYEQYF
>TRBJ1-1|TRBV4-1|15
CASSQGQTGTTEAFF
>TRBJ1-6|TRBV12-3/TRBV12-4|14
CASSFGGRRSPLHF
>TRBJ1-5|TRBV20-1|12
CSARDLNQPQHF
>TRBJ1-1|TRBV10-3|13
CASGGQSNTEAFF
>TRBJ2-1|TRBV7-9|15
CASSLSSSAYNEQFF
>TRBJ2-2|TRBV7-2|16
CASSPGHLGTGGELFF
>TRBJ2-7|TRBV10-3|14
CAISLPGRSYEQYF
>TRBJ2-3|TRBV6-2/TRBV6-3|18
CASSYPPGTGWSTDTQYF
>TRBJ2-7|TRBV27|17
CASSLLSTGHRSEEQYF
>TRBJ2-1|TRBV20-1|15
CSARDGNRGLDEQFF
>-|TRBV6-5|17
CAGSYSRLAGDQNIQYF
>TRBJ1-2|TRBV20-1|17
CSAREPPLLLPRYGYTF
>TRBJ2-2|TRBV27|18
CASSLSGGSGPRTGELFF
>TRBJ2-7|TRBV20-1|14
CSAKLGLGTGEQYF
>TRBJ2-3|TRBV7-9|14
CASSLEWNTDTQYF
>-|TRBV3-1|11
CASTTDGIQYF
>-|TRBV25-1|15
CASSERGDRSLEQYF
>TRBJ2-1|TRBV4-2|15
CASSSGTPPLHEQFF
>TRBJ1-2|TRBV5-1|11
CASSDGGGYTF
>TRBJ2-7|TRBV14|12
CASSQTGHEQYF
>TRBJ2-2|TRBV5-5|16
CASSLGPSQLTGELFF
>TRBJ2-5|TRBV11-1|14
CASSFRRNQETQYF
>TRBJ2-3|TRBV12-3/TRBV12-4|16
CASSLYVTSQADTQYF
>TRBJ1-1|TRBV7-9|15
CASSLDEGMNTEAFF
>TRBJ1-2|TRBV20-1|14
CSARDSRDNYGYTF
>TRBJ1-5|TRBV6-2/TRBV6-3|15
CASTGPQGADQPQHF
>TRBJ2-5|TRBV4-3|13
CASSPAPQETQYF
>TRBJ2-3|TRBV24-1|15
CATSDLHRDTDTQYF
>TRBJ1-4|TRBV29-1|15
CSVIRLEGAREKLFF
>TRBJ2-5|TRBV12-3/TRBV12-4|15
CASRPIAGGGETQYF